Below are 11 T cell receptor beta chains sequenced from a single sample in a study of T cells in Graves' hyperthyroidism and ophthalmopathy. RNA transcripts yielded amplified TCR beta CDR3 regions. TCR CDR3 underwent first-round RT-PCR with the HTBI primer set. Via MiXCR, TCRdb re-called the multiplex PCR reads, giving one row per CDR3 protein. The repertoire includes around 350,000 distinct CDR3 sequences, 25% of them detected once, and over 70% sits in the top ten. Sequencing was carried out using blood. The receptors originated from a man aged 45-60 years with Graves' hyperthyroidism.

Ten or more counts support this clonotype. This rearrangement joins TRBV18 to TRBJ2-1, with 7 nucleotides matching TRBD2. After removal of 2 bases from V and 4 bases from J, the junction contained 5 bases not matched to a gene. This CDR3 is 15 amino acids long. Germline V lookup: CDR1 KGHSH, CDR2 LQKENI. The CDR3 protein is CASSPGGSGYNEQFF. The CDR3 DNA reads TGTGCCAGCTCACCAGGCGGGAGTGGGTACAATGAGCAGTTCTTC.

The chain recombines TRBV12-3 or TRBV12-4 with TRBJ2-3; 8 nucleotides align to TRBD2. This CDR3 contains 16 residues. After removal of 2 bases from V and 5 bases from J, the junction contained 9 bases not matched to a gene. CDR3 nucleotides: TGTGCCAGCAGTTTAAGGCCAGCGGGAGTGGAAGATACGCAGTATTTT. This codes for CASSLRPAGVEDTQYF.

The rearrangement links TRBV9 to TRBJ1-5; 7 nucleotides agree with TRBD1. V was clipped by 2 bases and J by 7 bases; unmatched bases: 9. The germline V gene has CDR1 SGDLS and CDR2 YYNGEE. There are 15 residues in the CDR3. In nucleotides, the CDR3 is TGTGCCAGCAGCGTCGGGACAGAGGCTGGCCAGCCCCAGCATTTT. This translates into CASSVGTEAGQPQHF.

CDR3 region: CASSQEERSGNTIYF. The CDR3 DNA reads as TGCGCCAGCAGCCAAGAGGAGCGCTCTGGAAACACCATATATTTT. The chain recombines TRBV4-1 with TRBJ1-3; D remains unclear. Germline V gene lookup returns CDR1 MGHRA and CDR2 YSYEKL. Trimming removed 0 bases at V and 0 bases at J, with 6 bases between. The CDR3 covers 15 residues.

The chain joins TRBV7-8 to TRBJ2-1, with 10 bases identical to TRBD2. Losses at the gene ends were 0 bases for V and 9 bases for J; bases not matched to a gene: 14. This CDR3 is 18 amino acids long. Germline CDR1 SGHVS, CDR2 FQNEAQ. This CDR3 is CASSLAITATSGNSEQFF. The CDR3 DNA is TGTGCCAGCAGCTTAGCGATTACAGCCACTAGCGGGAATAGTGAGCAGTTCTTC.

The table lists this clonotype with a few counts. The chain is built from TRBV30 and TRBJ2-1, with TRBD2 as a possible D gene (5 bases). V lost 4 bases and J 7 bases, leaving 14 bases between the germline ends. This CDR3 is built from 13 residues. Germline CDR1 and CDR2: GTSNPN and SVGIG (reference sequence). CDR3 residues: CAWNGGYNNEQFF. CDR3 sequence (DNA): TGTGCCTGGAACGGCGGGTACAATAATGAGCAGTTCTTC. Drawing the rest from reference TRBV30 and TRBJ2-1, the complete variable domain is SQTIHQWPATLVQPVGSPLSLECTVEGTSNPNLYWYRQAAGRGLQLLFYSVGIGQISSEVPQNLSASRPQDRQFILSSKKLLLSDSGFYLCAWNGGYNNEQFFGPGTRLTVL.

In this sample, this clonotype turned up a few times. The rearrangement joins TRBV20-1 to TRBJ2-5; 8 bases align to TRBD2. The CDR3 is 12 amino acids. Losses at the gene ends were 6 bases for V and 1 base for J; bases not matched to a gene: 1. Germline CDR1 and CDR2: DFQATT and SNEGSKA (reference sequence). The CDR3 nucleotides are TGCAGTGCCACTAGCGGCCAAGAGACCCAGTACTTC. Its translation is CSATSGQETQYF.

Note on this clonotype: A read error may be the cause here, since a much bigger clone is one base away. The rearrangement joins TRBV2 to TRBJ2-3, with D possibly matching TRBD2 (6 bases). CDR3 length: 15 residues. Per the germline V gene, CDR1 is SNHLY and CDR2 is FYNNEI. The V and J ends lost 6 bases and 4 bases respectively, with 17 bases between them. In DNA, the CDR3 is TGTGCCAGCAGCTGGAGGAAGGCTAGCGCAGATACGCAGTATTTT. It specifies CASSWRKASADTQYF.

This clonotype was found many times. The CDR3 sequence: CASRETGTANTEAFF. The DNA of the CDR3 is TGTGCCAGCAGGGAAACCGGGACGGCGAACACTGAAGCTTTCTTT. This chain connects TRBV2 to TRBJ1-1; maybe TRBD1 (5 bases). Deletions cut 6 bases from V and 1 base from J, with 15 bases between. CDR3 size: 15 residues. CDR1 is SNHLY and CDR2 is FYNNEI in the germline V gene.

The chain joins TRBV19 to TRBJ2-1, with 10 bases lining up with TRBD2. Trimming took 2 bases from V and 7 from J; bases not matched to a gene: 2. There are 14 residues in the CDR3. Germline assignment: CDR1 LNHDA and CDR2 SQIVND (reference sequence). CDR3 nucleotides: TGTGCCAGTAGTATACTAGCGGGAGTTAATGAGCAGTTCTTC. It yields the protein CASSILAGVNEQFF.

The table lists this clonotype with a few counts. V and J are TRBV11-2 and TRBJ1-1, with a possible D match to TRBD1 (6 bases). V was pared by 4 bases and J by 1 base, with 10 bases between. CDR1 and CDR2 (germline): SGHAT, FQNNGV. The CDR3 runs 14 residues. This CDR3 is CASSSQTGNTEAFF. CDR3 coding DNA: TGTGCCAGCAGCTCTCAGACAGGGAACACTGAAGCTTTCTTT.